What follows is one TCR beta chain and its context. Unique molecular identifiers tagged the TCRbeta library. TCRdb re-called the PCR reads with MiXCR, one entry per CDR3 protein. Of around 370,000 distinct CDR3 sequences in the sample, approximately 10% were seen once. With 6 bases clipped from V and 4 bases from J, the junction kept 6 bases outside the gene matches. Germline V gene lookup returns CDR1 DFQATT and CDR2 SNEGSKA (reference sequence). CDR3 size: 14 residues. The sample is drawn from a study of T-cell reconstitution after alpha-beta-depleted transplantation in children. The sequence was obtained from a human donor who donated a stem cell graft to a child with acute lymphoblastic leukemia. The source material was PBMCs from the stem cell graft donor, sampled from the stem cell graft. The rearrangement joins TRBV20-1 to TRBJ2-1; 10 positions agree with TRBD2. CDR3 sequence reads: CSAMTSGRYNEQFF. CDR3 nucleotides: TGCAGTGCGATGACTAGCGGGCGATACAATGAGCAGTTCTTC.